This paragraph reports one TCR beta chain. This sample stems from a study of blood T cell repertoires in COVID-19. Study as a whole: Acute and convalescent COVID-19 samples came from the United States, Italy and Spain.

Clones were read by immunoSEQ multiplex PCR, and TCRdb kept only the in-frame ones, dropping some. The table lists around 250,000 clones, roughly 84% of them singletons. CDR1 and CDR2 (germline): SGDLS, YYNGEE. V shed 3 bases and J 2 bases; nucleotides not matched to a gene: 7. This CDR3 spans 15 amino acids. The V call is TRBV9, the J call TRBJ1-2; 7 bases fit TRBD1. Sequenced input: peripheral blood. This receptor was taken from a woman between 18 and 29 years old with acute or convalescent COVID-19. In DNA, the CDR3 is TGTGCCAGCAGCGCAGGGACAGTCCCGAACTATGGCTACACCTTC. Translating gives CASSAGTVPNYGYTF.